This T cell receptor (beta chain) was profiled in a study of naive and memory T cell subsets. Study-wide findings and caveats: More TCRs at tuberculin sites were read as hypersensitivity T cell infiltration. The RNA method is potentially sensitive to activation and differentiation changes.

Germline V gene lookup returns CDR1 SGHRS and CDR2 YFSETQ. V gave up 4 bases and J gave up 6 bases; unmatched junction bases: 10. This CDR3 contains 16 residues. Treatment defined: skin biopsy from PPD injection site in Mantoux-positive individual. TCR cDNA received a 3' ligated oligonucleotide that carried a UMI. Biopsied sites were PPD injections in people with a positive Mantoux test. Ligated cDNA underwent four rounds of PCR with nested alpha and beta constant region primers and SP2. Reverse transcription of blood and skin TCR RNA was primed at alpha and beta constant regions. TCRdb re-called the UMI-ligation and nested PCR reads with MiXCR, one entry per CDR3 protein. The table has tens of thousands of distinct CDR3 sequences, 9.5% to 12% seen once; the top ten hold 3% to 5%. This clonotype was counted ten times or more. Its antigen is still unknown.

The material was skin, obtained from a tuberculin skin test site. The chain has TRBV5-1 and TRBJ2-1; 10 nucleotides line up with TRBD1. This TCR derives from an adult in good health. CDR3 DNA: TGCGCCAGCAGCCTGACAGGGGGCGCACTAAGCAATGAGCAGTTCTTC. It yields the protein CASSLTGGALSNEQFF.